Shown below are 10 T cell receptor beta chains from a single sample sequenced in a study of OX40 agonist ivuxolimab in advanced cancers. Using immunoSEQ multiplex PCR, the repertoire was profiled, and TCRdb retains in-frame clones only, with some absent. The sample has tens of thousands of clones, nearly 90% seen once. Here the sequenced sample was CD4+ or CD8+ T cells sorted from blood, taken in a trial of the OX40 agonist ivuxolimab. The receptors come from an adult with an advanced solid tumor such as melanoma, head and neck, liver or kidney cancer.

The V gene is TRBV14, the J gene TRBJ1-6, with D tentatively TRBD1 (5 bases). V lost 3 bases, J lost 14 bases, and 26 bases lay in between. This CDR3 is built from 17 residues. CDR1 SGHDN and CDR2 FVKESK come from the germline V gene. CDR3 DNA: TGTGCCAGCAGCCATGCATATAAGGGGAAACCGGGATCAGCCCTCCACTTT. It translates to CASSHAYKGKPGSALHF.

The chain uses TRBV6-5 and TRBJ2-7; D is tentatively TRBD1 or TRBD2 (5 bases each). The CDR3 loop spans 12 amino acids. V lost 3 bases, J lost 5 bases, and 8 bases lay in between. In germline, CDR1 is MNHEY, CDR2 SVGAGI. CDR3 DNA: TGTGCCAGCAGTTATCCGGGACACGAGCAGTACTTC. It codes for CASSYPGHEQYF.

J is TRBJ2-5 and V is TRBV14; 14 positions agree with TRBD2. CDR1 is SGHDN and CDR2 is FVKESK in the germline V gene. J was trimmed by 2 bases and V by 3 bases; bases with no gene match: 2. There are 16 residues in the CDR3. DNA of the CDR3: TGTGCCAGCAGCCATGGACTAGCGGGGGGTCAAGAGACCCAGTACTTC. Its protein is CASSHGLAGGQETQYF.

This clone was seen just once. The genes are TRBV5-4 and TRBJ2-5; 8 positions match TRBD2. This CDR3 is 18 amino acids long. Trimming at V came to 4 bases and at J to 5 bases, leaving 19 bases not matched to a gene. The V gene's germline CDR1 is SGHNT and CDR2 YYREEE (reference sequence). Written as DNA, the CDR3 is TGTGCCAGCAGCAGACATCGGAATAGCGGGGTCCCCCTGGAGACCCAGTACTTC. Encoded protein: CASSRHRNSGVPLETQYF. Supplemented by reference TRBV5-4 and TRBJ2-5, the full variable domain reads ETGVTQSPTHLIKTRGQQVTLRCSSQSGHNTVSWYQQALGQGPQFIFQYYREEENGRGNFPPRFSGLQFPNYSSELNVNALELDDSALYLCASSRHRNSGVPLETQYFGPGTRLLVL.

The chain carries TRBV30 and TRBJ1-3; weak D call: TRBD1 (5 bases). CDR3 length: 15 residues. The germline V gene encodes CDR1 GTSNPN and CDR2 SVGIG (reference sequence). V lost 4 bases to trimming and J lost 2 bases, with 15 bases between them. The CDR3: CAWITDREPGNTIYF. DNA for the CDR3: TGTGCCTGGATTACTGACAGAGAACCTGGAAACACCATATATTTT.

The chain has TRBV7-6 and TRBJ2-3, with 7 positions matching TRBD1. V trimming: 1 base; J trimming: 5 bases; junction bases outside the gene matches: 12. Per germline, CDR1 SGHVS and CDR2 FNYEAQ. CDR3 length: 17 amino acids. The CDR3 bases are TGTGCCAGCAGCTTAGACTCCGGAAGGGGGCGCAGAGATACGCAGTATTTT. Encoded protein: CASSLDSGRGRRDTQYF.

The CDR3 bases are TGTGCCAGCAGTGCCTCTGGGACCCAGTACTTC. It codes for CASSASGTQYF. The chain combines TRBV6-5 with TRBJ2-5; unclear D gene. Germline V gene sequence: CDR1 MNHEY, CDR2 SVGAGI. Deletions cut 5 bases from V and 7 bases from J, with 8 bases between. The CDR3 sequence is 11 residues long.

This sequence joins TRBV6-5 and TRBJ2-7; TRBD1 matches at 7 bases. With 1 base clipped from V and 0 bases from J, the junction kept 6 bases outside the gene matches. This CDR3 region has 16 residues. Germline CDR1 MNHEY, CDR2 SVGAGI. CDR3 region: CASSYFHRDSSYEQYF. Written as DNA, the CDR3 is TGTGCCAGCAGTTACTTCCACCGGGACAGCTCCTACGAGCAGTACTTC.

This chain connects TRBV7-3 to TRBJ2-3, with 10 bases matching TRBD2. Germline CDR1 is SGHTA and CDR2 is FQGTGA. Trimming at V came to 0 bases and at J to 1 base, leaving 10 bases not matched to a gene. This CDR3 spans 19 amino acids. CDR3 bases: TGTGCCAGCAGCTTAACCCTTGGTACTACTAGCGGGGGCACAGATACGCAGTATTTT. Protein product: CASSLTLGTTSGGTDTQYF.

The J gene is TRBJ1-1, the V gene TRBV5-1; D uncertain. V was pared by 1 base and J by 11 bases, with 9 bases between. The CDR3 consists of 11 residues. CDR1 and CDR2 (germline): SGHRS, YFSETQ. The CDR3 region is CASSLTDVAFF. DNA of the CDR3: TGCGCCAGCAGCTTGACAGATGTGGCTTTCTTT.